The 25 T cell receptor beta chains below come from one sample, sequenced in a study of a mutant IDH1 vaccine in newly diagnosed glioma. The assay was immunoSEQ multiplex PCR, and TCRdb's table has in-frame clones only and misses some. The data show around 50,000 clones, around 86% seen once. Indicated time point: baseline, week 1 (first vaccination visit). Treatment described: pre-vaccination baseline after standard-of-care therapy. The sequences come from PBMCs, collected from a glioma patient treated with radiotherapy, temozolomide or both. The receptors stem from a man aged 40-49 years with glioma.

A single count supports this clone. The CDR3, as DNA: TGTGCCAGCGGAGGAGGCCAGACCCAGTACTTC. This sequence encodes CASGGGQTQYF. V is TRBV7-8 and J is TRBJ2-5, with a possible D match to TRBD2 (5 bases). CDR3 length: 11 amino acids. Trimming pared 8 bases from V and 6 bases from J, leaving 10 bases between. From germline, CDR1 is SGHVS and CDR2 FQNEAQ. The whole variable domain, remainder taken from reference TRBV7-8 and TRBJ2-5, is GAGVSQSPRYKVAKRGQDVALRCDPISGHVSLFWYQQALGQGPEFLTYFQNEAQLDKSGLPSDRFFAERPEGSVSTLKIQRTQQEDSAVYLCASGGGQTQYFGPGTRLLVL.

This clone came up once. The V call is TRBV5-4, the J call TRBJ2-3, with 8 bases fitting TRBD2. The CDR3 is made up of 14 amino acids. The germline gives CDR1 SGHNT, CDR2 YYREEE (reference sequence). Trimming removed 7 bases from V and 6 bases from J; junction bases left unmatched: 10. CDR3 amino acids: CASRPSGLQDTQYF. In DNA, the CDR3 is TGTGCCAGCCGCCCTAGCGGGTTGCAGGATACGCAGTATTTT.

The J gene is TRBJ2-3, the V gene TRBV27; 8 nucleotides line up with TRBD2. CDR3 length: 14 residues. Germline CDR1 is MNHEY and CDR2 is SMNVEV (reference sequence). Trimming cost V 6 bases and J 6 bases; bases outside gene matches: 8. CDR3: CASRREAPSDTQYF. The CDR3 bases are TGTGCCAGCAGGCGGGAGGCCCCTTCGGATACGCAGTATTTT.

The chain joins TRBV6-1 to TRBJ2-7; TRBD1 matches at 10 bases. This CDR3 spans 13 amino acids. J lost 5 bases, V lost 6 bases, and 4 bases had no gene match. Germline CDR1 reads MNHNS; CDR2 reads SASEGT. CDR3 protein: CASRRQGADEQYF. For the CDR3, the DNA is TGTGCCAGCAGGCGACAGGGGGCCGACGAGCAGTACTTC.

The chain combines TRBV11-2 with TRBJ2-3, with 7 bases identical to TRBD2. The length of the CDR3 is 16 residues. Germline assignment: CDR1 SGHAT and CDR2 FQNNGV. Trimming removed 1 base from V and 0 bases from J; junction bases left unmatched: 4. This CDR3 is CASSLVVSGSTDTQYF. The CDR3 DNA reads TGTGCCAGCAGCTTAGTTGTTAGCGGGAGCACAGATACGCAGTATTTT.

This clone was detected only a few times. The rearrangement joins TRBV14 to TRBJ2-7; TRBD1 is a possible D gene (6 bases). The CDR3 consists of 15 residues. CDR1 and CDR2 from the germline V gene are SGHDN and FVKESK. V gave up 2 bases and J gave up 1 base, with 12 bases separating them. The CDR3 sequence: CASSQQGIGSYEQYF. The CDR3 coding sequence is TGTGCCAGCAGCCAACAGGGGATTGGGTCCTACGAGCAGTACTTC.

The chain uses TRBV18 and TRBJ2-4; 7 bases align to TRBD1. Trimming took 0 bases from V and 4 from J; bases not matched to a gene: 9. Germline V gives CDR1 KGHSH, CDR2 LQKENI. The CDR3 length is 17 residues. CDR3 protein: CASSPPVAGGLKNIQYF. The DNA for the CDR3 is TGTGCCAGCTCACCACCGGTCGCAGGGGGATTGAAAAACATTCAGTACTTC.

V usage is TRBV6-1 and J usage is TRBJ2-1, with D unresolved. Germline CDR1 MNHNS, CDR2 SASEGT. The CDR3 contains 13 residues. The V gene lost 1 base and the J gene lost 9 bases, with 10 bases spanning the gap. CDR3 protein: CASSEGFVGEQFF. The CDR3 DNA is TGTGCCAGCAGTGAAGGGTTCGTAGGTGAGCAGTTCTTC.

V and J are TRBV5-1 and TRBJ2-3; D possibly corresponds to TRBD2 (6 bases). The CDR3 length is 14 residues. Germline V gene data show CDR1 as SGHRS and CDR2 as YFSETQ. V was cut by 2 bases and J by 3 bases, with 10 bases left in between. As DNA, the CDR3 is TGCGCCAGCAGCTTCGCGGGGAAAACAGATACGCAGTATTTT. Its protein product is CASSFAGKTDTQYF.

This clone was observed a single time. V gene TRBV4-2 combines with J gene TRBJ2-3; D call uncertain. The germline CDR1 and CDR2 sequences are LGHNA and YNFKEQ. The CDR3 has 17 amino acids. Trimming removed 0 bases at V and 2 bases at J, with 15 bases between. In DNA, the CDR3 is TGTGCCAGCAGCCAAGATCTCCTTACCCTAAACACAGATACGCAGTATTTT. Protein sequence: CASSQDLLTLNTDTQYF.

V gene TRBV18 combines with J gene TRBJ1-5; TRBD1 might be the D (6 bases). Germline assignment: CDR1 KGHSH and CDR2 LQKENI. CDR3 length: 17 amino acids. V was cut by 6 bases and J by 2 bases, with 20 bases left in between. The CDR3 protein is CASSPPPGEVGNQPQHF. DNA of the CDR3: TGTGCCAGCTCTCCCCCCCCAGGGGAGGTCGGCAATCAGCCCCAGCATTTT. Full variable domain (outside the CDR3, taken from reference TRBV18 and TRBJ1-5): NAGVMQNPRHLVRRRGQEARLRCSPMKGHSHVYWYRQLPEEGLKFMVYLQKENIIDESGMPKERFSAEFPKEGPSILRIQQVVRGDSAAYFCASSPPPGEVGNQPQHFGDGTRLSIL.

The gene calls are TRBV28 and TRBJ2-7; 8 nucleotides match TRBD2. CDR1 and CDR2 (germline): MDHEN, SYDVKM. The CDR3 spans 15 residues. V was clipped by 3 bases and J by 5 bases; unmatched bases: 9. The DNA for the CDR3 is TGTGCCAGCAGTTTGCGGGGACTAGTGGCGAACGAGCAGTACTTC. It is translated as CASSLRGLVANEQYF.

The chain recombines TRBV2 with TRBJ1-5; tentatively, D is TRBD1 (6 bases). Trimming shortened V by 9 bases and J by 2 bases, and 17 bases separated the two germline ends. The CDR3 runs to 15 residues. Germline V gene lookup returns CDR1 SNHLY and CDR2 FYNNEI. This CDR3 reads CASLRGRGGNQPQHF. DNA for the CDR3: TGTGCCAGTCTCCGAGGCAGGGGCGGCAATCAGCCCCAGCATTTT.

This chain links TRBV12-5 with TRBJ2-7, with unresolved D. With 1 base removed from V and 4 bases from J, the gap between germline ends came to 11 bases. CDR3 size: 14 residues. Germline CDR1 LGHNT, CDR2 FRNRAP. CDR3: CASGLGIGPYEQYF. CDR3 nucleotides: TGTGCTAGTGGTTTGGGTATCGGGCCGTACGAGCAGTACTTC.

The chain has TRBV5-1 and TRBJ1-4, with 9 bases aligning to TRBD1. Unmatched junction bases numbered 8, after V lost 4 bases and J lost 7 bases. The length of the CDR3 is 15 residues. Looked up from germline, CDR1 is SGHRS and CDR2 is YFSETQ. CDR3 sequence (DNA): TGCGCCAGCAGCGGAACAGGGGGCGCTTCTGAAAAACTGTTTTTT. Protein sequence: CASSGTGGASEKLFF.

CDR3 protein: CASSQILGEQYF. The CDR3, as DNA: TGTGCCAGCAGCCAAATCCTGGGGGAGCAGTACTTC. The chain couples TRBV16 to TRBJ2-7; D is unresolved. CDR3 length equals 12 residues. V lost 2 bases to trimming and J lost 7 bases, with 9 bases between them. The germline V gene has CDR1 KGHSY and CDR2 FQNENV.

This chain connects TRBV5-1 to TRBJ2-2; tentatively, D is TRBD1 (6 bases). The CDR3 loop spans 14 amino acids. The germline V gene encodes CDR1 SGHRS and CDR2 YFSETQ. V gave up 4 bases and J gave up 9 bases, with 16 bases separating them. CDR3 DNA: TGCGCCAGCAGCCCCCGGGACAATACCCGGGAGCTGTTTTTT. Translated: CASSPRDNTRELFF.

This clone was picked up one time. The rearrangement uses TRBV5-1 and TRBJ2-5; TRBD1 matches at 8 bases. The CDR3 spans 16 residues. Germline V gene lookup returns CDR1 SGHRS and CDR2 YFSETQ. The trim removed 1 base at V and 3 bases at J, leaving 8 bases unmatched. The DNA of the CDR3 is TGCGCCAGCAGCTTGCTCGCTACAGGGGGTGAAGAGACCCAGTACTTC. Translated: CASSLLATGGEETQYF.

This sequence joins TRBV6-5 and TRBJ2-7; maybe TRBD1 (5 bases). Between the trimmed V and J ends, which lost 6 bases and 10 bases, there was a span of 19 bases. CDR1 is MNHEY, CDR2 SVGAGI, per germline. This CDR3 spans 13 amino acids. The CDR3 sequence: CASRGQTAPEQYF. The CDR3, as DNA: TGTGCCAGCAGAGGACAAACAGCACCGGAACAGTACTTC.

V gene TRBV19 combines with J gene TRBJ2-7; possibly TRBD1 for D (6 bases). This CDR3 spans 14 amino acids. CDR1 is LNHDA, CDR2 SQIVND, per germline (reference sequence). Trimming took 4 bases from V and 2 from J, leaving 12 bases between them. CDR3 bases: TGTGCCAGTAGTAGGGACATCCGCCCCTACGAGCAGTACTTC. The encoded protein is CASSRDIRPYEQYF.

CDR3 DNA sequence: TGTGCCAGCAGAACAACCGAGGGTCGGAACAATCAGCCCCAGCATTTT. This gives the protein CASRTTEGRNNQPQHF. The rearrangement links TRBV19 to TRBJ1-5; D is unresolved. In germline, CDR1 is LNHDA, CDR2 SQIVND (reference sequence). There are 16 residues in the CDR3. The V and J ends lost 9 bases and 3 bases respectively, with 21 bases between them.

This clone was recorded a few times. V gene TRBV10-3 combines with J gene TRBJ2-2; perhaps D is TRBD1 or TRBD2 (6 bases each). Germline-derived CDR1 and CDR2 are ENHRY and SYGVKD. This CDR3 has 14 amino acids. Trimming left V 8 bases short and J 3 bases short, with 13 bases between. CDR3 protein: CAIGSGADTGELFF. The DNA of the CDR3 is TGTGCCATCGGGTCGGGGGCTGACACCGGGGAGCTGTTTTTT.

V usage is TRBV25-1 and J usage is TRBJ1-2; D is possibly TRBD1 (5 bases). V was clipped by 5 bases and J by 4 bases, with 11 bases between them. Germline CDR1 reads MGHDK; CDR2 reads SYGVNS. The CDR3 totals 13 residues. Written as DNA, the CDR3 is TGTGCCAGCAGTCGTACGGGGCCCTATGGCTACACCTTC. Its protein is CASSRTGPYGYTF.

The chain recombines TRBV2 with TRBJ2-5; no clear D. This CDR3 has 16 residues. The germline V gene has CDR1 SNHLY and CDR2 FYNNEI. Trimming pared 6 bases from V and 2 bases from J, leaving 19 bases between. The CDR3 bases are TGTGCCAGCAGGCGCGGCTTCGAGACCAAACAAGAGACCCAGTACTTC. Amino acid sequence: CASRRGFETKQETQYF.

The V gene is TRBV6-6, the J gene TRBJ1-2; D is unclear. V was clipped by 6 bases and J by 1 base, with 9 bases between them. The CDR3 extends over 13 amino acids. From germline, CDR1 is MNHNY and CDR2 SVGAGI (reference sequence). The CDR3 DNA is TGTGCCAGCAGGGCTGGGGATAACTATGGCTACACCTTC. Its protein is CASRAGDNYGYTF.